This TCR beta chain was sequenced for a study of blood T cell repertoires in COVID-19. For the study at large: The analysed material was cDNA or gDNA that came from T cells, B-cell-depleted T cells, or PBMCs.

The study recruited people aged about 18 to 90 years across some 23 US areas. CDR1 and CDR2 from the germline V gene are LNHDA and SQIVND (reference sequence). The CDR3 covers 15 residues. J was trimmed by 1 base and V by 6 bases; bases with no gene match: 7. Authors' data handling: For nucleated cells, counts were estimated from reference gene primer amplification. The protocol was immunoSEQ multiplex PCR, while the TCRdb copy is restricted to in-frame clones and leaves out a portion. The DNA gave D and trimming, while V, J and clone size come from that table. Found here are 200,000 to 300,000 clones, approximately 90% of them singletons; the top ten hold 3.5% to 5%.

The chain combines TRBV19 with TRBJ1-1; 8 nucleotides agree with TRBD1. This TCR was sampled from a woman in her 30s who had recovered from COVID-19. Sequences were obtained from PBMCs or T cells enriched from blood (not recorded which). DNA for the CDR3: TGTGCCAGTAGGGCCCCAGGGGGCTGGAACACTGAAGCTTTCTTT. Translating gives CASRAPGGWNTEAFF.